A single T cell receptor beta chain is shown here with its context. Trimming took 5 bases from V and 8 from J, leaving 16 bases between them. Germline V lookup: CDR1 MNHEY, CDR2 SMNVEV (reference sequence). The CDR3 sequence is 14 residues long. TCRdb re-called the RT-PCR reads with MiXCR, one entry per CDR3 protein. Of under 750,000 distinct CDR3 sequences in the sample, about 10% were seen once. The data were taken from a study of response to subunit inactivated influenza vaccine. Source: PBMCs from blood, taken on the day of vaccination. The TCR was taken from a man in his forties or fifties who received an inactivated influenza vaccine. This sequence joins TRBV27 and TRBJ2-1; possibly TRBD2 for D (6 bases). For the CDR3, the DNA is TGTGCCAGCAGTCCCCTGGGAGGCCGGGATGAGCAGTTCTTC. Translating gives CASSPLGGRDEQFF.